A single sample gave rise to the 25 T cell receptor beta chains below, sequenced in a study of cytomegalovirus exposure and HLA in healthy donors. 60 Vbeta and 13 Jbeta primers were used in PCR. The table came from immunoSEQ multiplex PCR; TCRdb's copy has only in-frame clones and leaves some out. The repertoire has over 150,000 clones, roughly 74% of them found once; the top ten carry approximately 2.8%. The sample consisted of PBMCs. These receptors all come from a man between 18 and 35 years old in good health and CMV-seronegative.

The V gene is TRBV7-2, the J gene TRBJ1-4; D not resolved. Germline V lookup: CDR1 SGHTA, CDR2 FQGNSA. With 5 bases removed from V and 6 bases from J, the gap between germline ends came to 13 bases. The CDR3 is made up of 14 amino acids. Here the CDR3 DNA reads TGTGCCAGCAGCCCATTTCTAGAGGATGAAAAACTGTTTTTT. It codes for CASSPFLEDEKLFF.

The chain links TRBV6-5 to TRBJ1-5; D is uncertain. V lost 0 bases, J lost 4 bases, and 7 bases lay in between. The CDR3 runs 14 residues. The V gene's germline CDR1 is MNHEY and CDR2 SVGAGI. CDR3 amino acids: CASSYSAGNQPQHF. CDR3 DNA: TGTGCCAGCAGTTACTCGGCAGGAAATCAGCCCCAGCATTTT.

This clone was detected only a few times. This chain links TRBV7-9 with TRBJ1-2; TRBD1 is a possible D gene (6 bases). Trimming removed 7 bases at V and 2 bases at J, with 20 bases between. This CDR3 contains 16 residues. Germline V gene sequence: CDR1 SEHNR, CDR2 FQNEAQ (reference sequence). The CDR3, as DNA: TGTGCCAGCACCCCCTCAACAGGGTCCCCCAACTATGGCTACACCTTC. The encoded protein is CASTPSTGSPNYGYTF.

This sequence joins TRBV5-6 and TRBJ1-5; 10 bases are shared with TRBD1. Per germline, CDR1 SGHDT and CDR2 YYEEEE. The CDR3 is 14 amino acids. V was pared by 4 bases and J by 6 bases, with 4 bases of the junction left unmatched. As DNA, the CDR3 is TGTGCCAGCAGCCCACGGACAGGGGGTCAGCCCCAGCATTTT. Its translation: CASSPRTGGQPQHF.

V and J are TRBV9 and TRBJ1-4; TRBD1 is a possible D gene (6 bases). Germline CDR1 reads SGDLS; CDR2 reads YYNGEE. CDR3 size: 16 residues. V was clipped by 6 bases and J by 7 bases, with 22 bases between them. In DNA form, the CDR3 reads TGTGCCAGCACCGTCGGAGTGAGCGGGGGCGGTGAAAAACTGTTTTTT. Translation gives CASTVGVSGGGEKLFF.

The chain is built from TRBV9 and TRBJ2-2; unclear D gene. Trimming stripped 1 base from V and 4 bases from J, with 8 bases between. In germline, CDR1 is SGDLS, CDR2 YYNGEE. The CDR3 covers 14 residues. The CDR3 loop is CASSVIGGTGELFF. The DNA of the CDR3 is TGTGCCAGCAGCGTAATCGGCGGCACCGGGGAGCTGTTTTTT.

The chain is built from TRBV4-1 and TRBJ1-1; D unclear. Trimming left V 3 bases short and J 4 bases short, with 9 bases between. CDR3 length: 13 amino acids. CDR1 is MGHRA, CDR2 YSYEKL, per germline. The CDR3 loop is CASSQRLGTEAFF. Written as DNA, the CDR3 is TGCGCCAGCAGCCAGAGGTTGGGCACTGAAGCTTTCTTT.

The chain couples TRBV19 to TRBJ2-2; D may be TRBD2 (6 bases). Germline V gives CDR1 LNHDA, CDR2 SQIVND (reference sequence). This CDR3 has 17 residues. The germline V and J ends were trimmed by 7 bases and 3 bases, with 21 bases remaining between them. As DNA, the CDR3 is TGTGCCAGTACCCCTGGTGCTATTAGCGGTTACACCGGGGAGCTGTTTTTT. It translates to CASTPGAISGYTGELFF.

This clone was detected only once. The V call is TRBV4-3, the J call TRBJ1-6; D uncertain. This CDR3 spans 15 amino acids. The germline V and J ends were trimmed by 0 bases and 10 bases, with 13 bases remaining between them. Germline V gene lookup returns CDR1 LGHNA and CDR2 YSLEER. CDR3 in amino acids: CASSQDTAGRSPLHF. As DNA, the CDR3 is TGCGCCAGCAGCCAAGATACGGCAGGCCGATCACCCCTCCACTTT.

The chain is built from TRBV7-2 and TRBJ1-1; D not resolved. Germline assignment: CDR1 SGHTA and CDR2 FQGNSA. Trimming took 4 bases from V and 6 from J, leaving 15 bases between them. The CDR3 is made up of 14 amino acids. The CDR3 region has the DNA TGTGCCAGCAGCTGGACTGGCGTTGCTTCTGAAGCTTTCTTT. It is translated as CASSWTGVASEAFF.

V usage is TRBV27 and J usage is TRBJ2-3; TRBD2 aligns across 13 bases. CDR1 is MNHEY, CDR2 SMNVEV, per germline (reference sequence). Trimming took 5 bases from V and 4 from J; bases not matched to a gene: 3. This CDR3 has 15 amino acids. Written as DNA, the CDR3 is TGTGCCAGCAGTCCGGGACTAGCGGGGTCAGATACGCAGTATTTT. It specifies CASSPGLAGSDTQYF.

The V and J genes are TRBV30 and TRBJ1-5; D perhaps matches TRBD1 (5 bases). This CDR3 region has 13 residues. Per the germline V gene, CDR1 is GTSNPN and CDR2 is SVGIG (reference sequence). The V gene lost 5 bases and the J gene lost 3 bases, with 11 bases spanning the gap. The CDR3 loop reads CAWGRQYNQPQHF. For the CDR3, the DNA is TGTGCCTGGGGTCGACAGTACAATCAGCCCCAGCATTTT.

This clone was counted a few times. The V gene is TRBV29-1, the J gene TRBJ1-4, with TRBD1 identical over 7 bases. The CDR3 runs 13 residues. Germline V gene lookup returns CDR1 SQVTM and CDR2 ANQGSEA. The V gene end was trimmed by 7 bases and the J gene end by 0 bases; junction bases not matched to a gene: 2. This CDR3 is CSGTGATNEKLFF. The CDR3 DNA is TGCAGCGGGACAGGCGCAACTAATGAAAAACTGTTTTTT.

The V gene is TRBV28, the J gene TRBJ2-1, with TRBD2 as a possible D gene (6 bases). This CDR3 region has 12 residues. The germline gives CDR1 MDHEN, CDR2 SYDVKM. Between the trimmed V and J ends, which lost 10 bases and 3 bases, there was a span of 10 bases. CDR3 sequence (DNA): TGTGCCACTCGGCGGGGCTACAATGAGCAGTTCTTC. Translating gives CATRRGYNEQFF.

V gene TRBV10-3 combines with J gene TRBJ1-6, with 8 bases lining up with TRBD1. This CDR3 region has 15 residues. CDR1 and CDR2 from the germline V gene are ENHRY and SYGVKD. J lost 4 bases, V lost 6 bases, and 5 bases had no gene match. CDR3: CAIRTGAGYNSPLHF. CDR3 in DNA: TGTGCCATCAGGACAGGGGCCGGATATAATTCACCCCTCCACTTT.

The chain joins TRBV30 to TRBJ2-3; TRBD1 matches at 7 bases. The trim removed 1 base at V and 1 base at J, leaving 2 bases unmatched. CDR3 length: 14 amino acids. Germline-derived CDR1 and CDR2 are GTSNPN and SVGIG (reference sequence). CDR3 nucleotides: TGTGCCTGGAGTGAAGGACAGGGCACAGATACGCAGTATTTT. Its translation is CAWSEGQGTDTQYF.

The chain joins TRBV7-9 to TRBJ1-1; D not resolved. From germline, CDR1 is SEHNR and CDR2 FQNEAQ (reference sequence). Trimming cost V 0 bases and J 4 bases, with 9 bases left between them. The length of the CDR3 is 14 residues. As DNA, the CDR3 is TGTGCCAGCAGCTTAGCAGGGAGCGTCACTGAAGCTTTCTTT. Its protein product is CASSLAGSVTEAFF.

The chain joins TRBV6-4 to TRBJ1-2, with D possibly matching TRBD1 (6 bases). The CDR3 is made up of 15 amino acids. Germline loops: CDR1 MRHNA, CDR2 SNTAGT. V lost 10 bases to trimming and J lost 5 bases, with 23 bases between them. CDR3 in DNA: TGTGCCATCCTCCCCCGGGACAAGGGCCATTATGGCTACACCTTC. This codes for CAILPRDKGHYGYTF.

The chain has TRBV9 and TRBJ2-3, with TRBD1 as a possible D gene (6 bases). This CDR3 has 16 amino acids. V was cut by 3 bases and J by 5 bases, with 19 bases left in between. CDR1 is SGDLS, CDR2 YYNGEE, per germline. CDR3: CASSARGRGLGDTQYF. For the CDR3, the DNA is TGTGCCAGCAGCGCGAGGGGAAGGGGGTTGGGAGATACGCAGTATTTT.

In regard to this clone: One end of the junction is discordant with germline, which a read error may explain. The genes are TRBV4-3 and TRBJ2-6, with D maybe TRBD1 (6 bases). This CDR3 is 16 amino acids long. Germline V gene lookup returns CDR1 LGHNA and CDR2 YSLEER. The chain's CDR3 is CASSQVGGTGANGLTF. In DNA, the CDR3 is TGCGCCAGCAGCCAAGTAGGGGGTACTGGGGCCAACGGCCTGACTTTC.

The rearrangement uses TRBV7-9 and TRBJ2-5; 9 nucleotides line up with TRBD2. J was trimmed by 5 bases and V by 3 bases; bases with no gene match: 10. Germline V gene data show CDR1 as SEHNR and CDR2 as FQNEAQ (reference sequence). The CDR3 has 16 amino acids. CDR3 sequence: CASSFKGGGAWETQYF. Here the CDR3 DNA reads TGTGCCAGCAGCTTTAAGGGCGGGGGGGCCTGGGAGACCCAGTACTTC.

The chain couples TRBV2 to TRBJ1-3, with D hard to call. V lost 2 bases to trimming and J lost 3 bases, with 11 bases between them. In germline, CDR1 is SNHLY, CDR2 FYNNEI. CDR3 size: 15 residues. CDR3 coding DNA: TGTGCCAGCAGTGAATACGCACGGAGTGGAAACACCATATATTTT. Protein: CASSEYARSGNTIYF.

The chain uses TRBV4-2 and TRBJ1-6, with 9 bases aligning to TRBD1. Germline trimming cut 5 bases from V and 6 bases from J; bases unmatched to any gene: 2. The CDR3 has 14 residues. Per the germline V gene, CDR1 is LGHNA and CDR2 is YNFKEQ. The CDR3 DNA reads TGTGCCAGCAGCTGGACAGGGGTTAATTCACCCCTCCACTTT. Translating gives CASSWTGVNSPLHF.

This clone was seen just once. This CDR3 is CASSRSRDYPNEQFF. For the CDR3, the DNA is TGTGCCAGCAGCCGTTCCCGGGACTACCCTAATGAGCAGTTCTTC. This rearrangement joins TRBV11-2 to TRBJ2-1, with 7 bases lining up with TRBD2. CDR3 length: 15 amino acids. CDR1 and CDR2 (germline): SGHAT, FQNNGV. V was clipped by 5 bases and J by 7 bases; unmatched bases: 11. Together with reference TRBV11-2 and TRBJ2-1, the CDR3 gives the full variable domain: EAGVAQSPRYKIIEKRQSVAFWCNPISGHATLYWYQQILGQGPKLLIQFQNNGVVDDSQLPKDRFSAERLKGVDSTLKIQPAKLEDSAVYLCASSRSRDYPNEQFFGPGTRLTVL.

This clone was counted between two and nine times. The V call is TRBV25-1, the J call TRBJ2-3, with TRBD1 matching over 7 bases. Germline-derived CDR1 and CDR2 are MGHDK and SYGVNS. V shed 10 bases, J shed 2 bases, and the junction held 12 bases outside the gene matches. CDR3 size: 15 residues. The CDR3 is CAIASRDSSTDTQYF. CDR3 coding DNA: TGTGCCATCGCCTCCCGGGACAGTTCCACAGATACGCAGTATTTT.